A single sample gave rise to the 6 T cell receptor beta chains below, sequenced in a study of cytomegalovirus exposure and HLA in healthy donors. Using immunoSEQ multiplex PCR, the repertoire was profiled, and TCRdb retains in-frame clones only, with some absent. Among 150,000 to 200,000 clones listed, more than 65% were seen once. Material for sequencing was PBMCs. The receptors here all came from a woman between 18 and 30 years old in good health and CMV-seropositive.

CDR3 in amino acids: CASSHNYEQFF. The DNA of the CDR3 is TGCGCCAGCAGTCATAACTATGAGCAGTTCTTC. J is TRBJ2-1 and V is TRBV4-1; no firm D call. The CDR3 runs 11 residues. V shed 6 bases and J shed 8 bases, with 8 bases lying between them. Germline lookup yields CDR1 MGHRA and CDR2 YSYEKL.

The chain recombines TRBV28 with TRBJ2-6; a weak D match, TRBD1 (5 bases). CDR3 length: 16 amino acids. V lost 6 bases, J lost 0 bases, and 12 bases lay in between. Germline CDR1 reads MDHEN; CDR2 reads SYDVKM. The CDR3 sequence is CASRSTGFSGANVLTF. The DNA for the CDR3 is TGTGCCAGCAGATCTACAGGTTTCTCTGGGGCCAACGTCCTGACTTTC.

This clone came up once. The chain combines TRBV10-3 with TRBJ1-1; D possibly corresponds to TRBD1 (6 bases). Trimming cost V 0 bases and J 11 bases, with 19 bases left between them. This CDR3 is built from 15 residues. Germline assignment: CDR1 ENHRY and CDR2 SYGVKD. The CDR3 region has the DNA TGTGCCATCAGTGAGTCGACGGCAGGGGTGGGTAGCGCTTTCTTT. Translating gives CAISESTAGVGSAFF.

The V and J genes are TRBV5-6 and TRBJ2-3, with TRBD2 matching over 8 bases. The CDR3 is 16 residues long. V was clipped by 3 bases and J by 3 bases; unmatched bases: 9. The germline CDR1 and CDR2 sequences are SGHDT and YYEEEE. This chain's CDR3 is CASSSVLGGETDTQYF. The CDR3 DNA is TGTGCCAGCAGCTCAGTCCTCGGGGGGGAGACAGATACGCAGTATTTT. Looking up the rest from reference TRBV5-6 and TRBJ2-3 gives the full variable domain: DAGVTQSPTHLIKTRGQQVTLRCSPKSGHDTVSWYQQALGQGPQFIFQYYEEEERQRGNFPDRFSGHQFPNYSSELNVNALLLGDSALYLCASSSVLGGETDTQYFGPGTRLTVL.

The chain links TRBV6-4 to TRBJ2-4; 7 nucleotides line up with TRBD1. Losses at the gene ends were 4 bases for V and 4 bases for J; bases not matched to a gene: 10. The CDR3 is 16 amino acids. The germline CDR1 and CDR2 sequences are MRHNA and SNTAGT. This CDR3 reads CASSAYTRDSKNIQYF. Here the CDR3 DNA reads TGTGCCAGCAGTGCGTACACCCGGGACAGTAAAAACATTCAGTACTTC.

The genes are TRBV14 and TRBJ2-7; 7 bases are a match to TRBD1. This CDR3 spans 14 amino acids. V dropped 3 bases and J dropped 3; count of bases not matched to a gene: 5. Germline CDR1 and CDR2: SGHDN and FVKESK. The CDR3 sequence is CASSQDRRIYEQYF. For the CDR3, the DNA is TGTGCCAGCAGCCAGGACAGGCGGATCTACGAGCAGTACTTC.